This T cell receptor beta chain was identified during a study of response to subunit inactivated influenza vaccine. General study results and limits: Authors proposed each seasonal influenza vaccination draws in few new T cells.

This clonotype was counted between two and nine times. The antigen is unknown. Germline V CDR1 and CDR2: LGHNA, YSLEER. The V and J ends lost 3 bases and 5 bases, in that order; junction bases with no gene match: 6. There are 15 residues in the CDR3. Each CDR3 protein gets one entry after TCRdb re-called the RT-PCR reads with MiXCR. Seen here are fewer than 600,000 distinct CDR3 sequences, approximately 7.3% observed once, and the top ten hold about an eighth. This TCR was sampled from a man aged 50 to 75 who received an inactivated influenza vaccine. The chain couples TRBV4-3 to TRBJ2-3; 9 nucleotides line up with TRBD2. Sample: PBMCs from blood, taken around 25 months after vaccination. The CDR3 bases are TGCGCCAGCAGCCATGGACTAGCGCTCGGAGATACGCAGTATTTT. It codes for CASSHGLALGDTQYF.